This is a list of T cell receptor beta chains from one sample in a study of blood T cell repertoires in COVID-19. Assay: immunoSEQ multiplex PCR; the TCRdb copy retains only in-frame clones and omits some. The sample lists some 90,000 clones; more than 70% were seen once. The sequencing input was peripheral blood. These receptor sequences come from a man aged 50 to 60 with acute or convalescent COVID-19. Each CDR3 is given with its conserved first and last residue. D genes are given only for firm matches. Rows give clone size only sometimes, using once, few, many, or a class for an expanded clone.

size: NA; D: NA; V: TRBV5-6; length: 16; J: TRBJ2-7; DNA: TGTGCCAGCAGCTTGGGACCCCACGACAGATCCTACGAGCAGTACTTC; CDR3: CASSLGPHDRSYEQYF
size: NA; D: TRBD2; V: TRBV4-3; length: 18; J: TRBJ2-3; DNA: TGCGCCAGCAGCCAAGAAGGTAGCGGGGGCTCTAGCACAGATACGCAGTATTTT; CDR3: CASSQEGSGGSSTDTQYF
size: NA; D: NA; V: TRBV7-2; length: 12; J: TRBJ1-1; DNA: TGTGCCAGCAGCTTAGCTAGAGATGAAGCTTTCTTT; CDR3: CASSLARDEAFF
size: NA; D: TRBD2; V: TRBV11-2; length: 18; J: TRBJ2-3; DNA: TGTGCCAGCAGCCACGACTCGTCTAGCGGGGGACGGCCAGATACGCAGTATTTT; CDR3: CASSHDSSSGGRPDTQYF
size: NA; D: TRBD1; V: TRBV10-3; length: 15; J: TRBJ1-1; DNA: TGTGCCATCAGTGGCCGGACAGGGACGGGCTCTGAAGCTTTCTTT; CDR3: CAISGRTGTGSEAFF
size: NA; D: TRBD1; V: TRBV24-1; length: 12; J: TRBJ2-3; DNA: TGTGCCACCGGGGACAGTGCAGATACGCAGTATTTT; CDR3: CATGDSADTQYF
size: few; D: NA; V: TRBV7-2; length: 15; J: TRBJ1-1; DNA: TGTGCCAGCAGCTTAGTTAAGGGCGGGGCCACTGAAGCTTTCTTT; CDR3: CASSLVKGGATEAFF
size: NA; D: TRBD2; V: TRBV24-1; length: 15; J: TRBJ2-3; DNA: TGTGCCACCAGTGACACCGGACTAGCACCAGATACGCAGTATTTT; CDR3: CATSDTGLAPDTQYF
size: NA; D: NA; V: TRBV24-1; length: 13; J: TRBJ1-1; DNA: TGTGCCACCAGTAAGGGAGGGCGGACTGAAGCTTTCTTT; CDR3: CATSKGGRTEAFF
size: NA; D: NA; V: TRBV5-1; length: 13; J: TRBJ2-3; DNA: TGCGCCAGCTCGTGGGCCGGCACAGATACGCAGTATTTT; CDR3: CASSWAGTDTQYF
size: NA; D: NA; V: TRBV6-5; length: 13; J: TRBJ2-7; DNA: TGTGCCAGCAGTTACGAGAGGGCCTACGAGCAGTACTTC; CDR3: CASSYERAYEQYF
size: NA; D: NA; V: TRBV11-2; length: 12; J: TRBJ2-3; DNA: TGTGCCAGCAGCTGGGCTCCAGATACGCAGTATTTT; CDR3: CASSWAPDTQYF
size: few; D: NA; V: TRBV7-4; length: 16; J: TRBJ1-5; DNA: TGTGCCAGCAGTTCGAATCAGGGTATTTTCAATCAGCCCCAGCATTTT; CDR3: CASSSNQGIFNQPQHF
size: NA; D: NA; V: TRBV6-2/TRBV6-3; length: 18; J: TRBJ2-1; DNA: TGTGCCAGCAGTAGCCTAATCGATGGCGGGGGCCCCTACAATGAGCAGTTCTTC; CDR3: CASSSLIDGGGPYNEQFF
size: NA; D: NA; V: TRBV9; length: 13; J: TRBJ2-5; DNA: TGTGCCAGCGGCCCGGACTATGAAGAGACCCAGTACTTC; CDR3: CASGPDYEETQYF